This T cell receptor (beta chain) is drawn from a study of T cells in Graves' hyperthyroidism and ophthalmopathy. Study results and limitations: Blood also carried most thyroid clonotypes expanded above 0.001.

Graves' hyperthyroidism qualified as stable when ophthalmopathy did not progress within 18 months. The authors took PBMCs from 10 ml fresh peripheral blood. Germline V gene lookup returns CDR1 KGHSH and CDR2 LQKENI. Between the trimmed V and J ends, which lost 1 base and 4 bases, there was a span of 14 bases. The CDR3 is 16 residues long. RNA transcripts yielded amplified TCR beta CDR3 regions. The HTBI primer set was used in a first-round RT-PCR of the TCR CDR3. TCRdb passed the multiplex PCR reads through MiXCR, listing each CDR3 protein once. The profile covers about 500,000 distinct CDR3 sequences, with approximately 16% appearing a single time and about 17% taken by the ten largest. This clonotype was seen repeatedly, ten times or more. Its antigen is undetermined.

The receptor was derived from a woman between 18 and 29 years old with Graves' hyperthyroidism. The genes are TRBV18 and TRBJ2-1; no reliable D call. Sequencing used blood. The CDR3 spells CASSPRVRHPYNEQFF. The CDR3 nucleotides read TGTGCCAGCTCACCACGGGTACGGCACCCTTACAATGAGCAGTTCTTC.